The source of this TCR beta chain is a study of regulatory T cells in long-lasting Graves disease. A few counts support this clonotype. Its antigen is not identified. Germline V gene sequence: CDR1 LGHDT, CDR2 YNNKEL (reference sequence). The CDR3 runs to 17 residues. The V gene end was trimmed by 0 bases and the J gene end by 5 bases; junction bases not matched to a gene: 6. Time point in this sample: newly diagnosed GD, antithyroid drugs for less than 3 months. PBMC RNA served as the TCR library source. In each case, Graves' disease was diagnosed per American Thyroid Association guidelines. The EDTA tubes were filled with 8.5 to 9.5 milliliters of drawn peripheral blood. Regarding the study as a whole: A greater number of public clonotypes (around 3,000) was shared by persistent patients than by new patients (about 880).

Through Arm-PCR of CDR3 regions and iRepertoire HTBI primers, TCR beta libraries were built. TCRdb recomputed calls from the multiplex PCR reads with MiXCR, one row per CDR3 protein. There are hundreds of thousands of distinct CDR3 sequences in the sample; around 12% occur only once, and roughly 8.9% lies in the top ten. The same specimen was also included in a second study, on T cells in Graves' hyperthyroidism and ophthalmopathy. As that study records: Ophthalmopathy was model-predicted a median about 6.9 months pre-onset.

This sequence joins TRBV3-1 and TRBJ2-1; 11 bases are shared with TRBD2. The receptor comes from a woman aged 30 to 39 with Graves disease. Sequenced here: peripheral blood mononuclear cells (PBMCs), sampled at new diagnosis, from a patient treated with antithyroid drugs. CDR3 residues: CASSQDLVGLADNEQFF. The DNA for the CDR3 is TGTGCCAGCAGCCAAGATCTTGTGGGACTAGCGGACAATGAGCAGTTCTTC.